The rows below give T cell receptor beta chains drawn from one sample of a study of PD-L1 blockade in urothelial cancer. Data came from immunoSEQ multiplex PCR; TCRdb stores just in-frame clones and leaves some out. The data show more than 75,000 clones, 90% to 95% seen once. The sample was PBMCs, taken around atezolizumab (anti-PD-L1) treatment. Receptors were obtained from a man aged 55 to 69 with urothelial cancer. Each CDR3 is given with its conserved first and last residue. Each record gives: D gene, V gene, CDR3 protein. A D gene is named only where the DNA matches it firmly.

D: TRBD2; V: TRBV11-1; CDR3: CASSVRTSGGAAYEQYF
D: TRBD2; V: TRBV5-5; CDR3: CASSALAAGGPGNEQFF
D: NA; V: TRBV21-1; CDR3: CASAGRARGSLYGYTF
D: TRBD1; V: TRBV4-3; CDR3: CASSQDTGQGNPLPQFF
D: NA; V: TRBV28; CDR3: CASSLIGQLYEQYF
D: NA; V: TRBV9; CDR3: CASSVGEGVNYGYTF
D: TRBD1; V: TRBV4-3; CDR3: CASSQDSGTAETQYF
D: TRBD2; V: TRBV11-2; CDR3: CASSRLAGGPTGELFF
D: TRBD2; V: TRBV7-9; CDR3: CASRPGLAGKNTGELFF
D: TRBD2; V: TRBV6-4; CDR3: CASSVAGGSHNEQFF
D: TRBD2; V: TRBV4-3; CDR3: CASSPAGGDYNEQFF